This T cell receptor beta chain originates from a study of response to subunit inactivated influenza vaccine. J lost 4 bases, V lost 0 bases, and 1 base had no gene match. Germline assignment: CDR1 MDHEN and CDR2 SYDVKM. CDR3 length: 14 amino acids. Whole-study results and caveats: It was suggested by the authors that few new T cells are recruited by each seasonal influenza vaccination.

About this clonotype: Its antigen is unidentified.

MiXCR, applied by TCRdb to the RT-PCR reads, yields one record per CDR3 protein. The sample shows around 520,000 distinct CDR3 sequences, about 11% of them seen only once. The sequence was collected from a man aged 50 or older who received an inactivated influenza vaccine. Sequencing used PBMCs from blood, obtained on the day of vaccination. This chain connects TRBV28 to TRBJ2-7, with 9 bases aligning to TRBD1. This CDR3 is CASSLWDRGYEQYF. In DNA form, the CDR3 reads TGTGCCAGCAGTTTATGGGACAGGGGTTACGAGCAGTACTTC.